One sample yielded the 12 T cell receptor beta chains listed below, sequenced in a study of a mutant IDH1 vaccine in newly diagnosed glioma. Regarding time point: week 5, during vaccination. In every dose of vaccine, 300 ug of mutant IDH1 20-mer peptide was given alongside topical imiquimod. No antigen has been assigned to these receptors. Libraries were prepared by immunoSEQ multiplex PCR; TCRdb keeps only in-frame clonotypes and omits some of them. The top ten hold around 5.3% of the sample, which has 45,000 to 60,000 clones, roughly 78% seen once. Sequences were derived from PBMCs, sampled from a glioma patient whose treatment included an IDH1 peptide vaccine. These receptors originate from a man in his fifties with glioma.

The rearrangement joins TRBV2 to TRBJ1-4, with 7 bases aligning to TRBD1. Germline V CDR1 and CDR2: SNHLY, FYNNEI. Unmatched junction bases numbered 8, after V lost 4 bases and J lost 0 bases. The CDR3 is 17 residues long. CDR3 in amino acids: CASSGQGLPSTNEKLFF. In nucleotides, the CDR3 is TGTGCCAGCAGTGGACAGGGACTCCCGTCAACTAATGAAAAACTGTTTTTT.

The V call is TRBV10-3, the J call TRBJ2-1; perhaps D is TRBD1 or TRBD2 (5 bases each). Trimming stripped 3 bases from V and 9 bases from J, with 9 bases between. The CDR3 extends over 12 amino acids. The V gene's germline CDR1 is ENHRY and CDR2 SYGVKD. The CDR3 DNA reads as TGTGCCATCAGTGAAATGGGGGTTGAGCAGTTCTTC. As protein: CAISEMGVEQFF.

This chain joins TRBV5-4 and TRBJ1-2; D possibly corresponds to TRBD1 (5 bases). V lost 0 bases, J lost 4 bases, and 13 bases lay in between. In germline, CDR1 is SGHNT, CDR2 YYREEE (reference sequence). The CDR3 covers 15 residues. The CDR3 loop reads CASSLGGGISYGYTF. CDR3 sequence (DNA): TGTGCCAGCAGCTTGGGGGGCGGGATTTCCTATGGCTACACCTTC. Looking up the rest from reference TRBV5-4 and TRBJ1-2 gives the full variable domain: ETGVTQSPTHLIKTRGQQVTLRCSSQSGHNTVSWYQQALGQGPQFIFQYYREEENGRGNFPPRFSGLQFPNYSSELNVNALELDDSALYLCASSLGGGISYGYTFGSGTRLTVV.

This clone was seen a few times. Within the sample, other DNA sequences also encode this same CDR3. V usage is TRBV9 and J usage is TRBJ1-1; D gene ambiguous. V lost 5 bases to trimming and J lost 1 base, with 6 bases between them. The CDR3 contains 12 residues. Germline V CDR1 and CDR2: SGDLS, YYNGEE. The CDR3 is CASSPGNTEAFF. CDR3 DNA: TGTGCCAGCAGTCCCGGGAACACTGAAGCTTTCTTT.

V gene TRBV7-9 combines with J gene TRBJ1-3; a possible D gene is TRBD1 (6 bases). Germline CDR1 SEHNR, CDR2 FQNEAQ (reference sequence). V was shortened by 5 bases and J by 0 bases, with 14 bases between the two germline ends. CDR3 length: 16 residues. The CDR3 protein is CASSRGDITSGNTIYF. CDR3 in DNA: TGTGCCAGCAGCCGCGGGGACATAACCTCTGGAAACACCATATATTTT. Variable domain in full (rest from reference TRBV7-9 and TRBJ1-3): DTGVSQNPRHKITKRGQNVTFRCDPISEHNRLYWYRQTLGQGPEFLTYFQNEAQLEKSRLLSDRFSAERPKGSFSTLEIQRTEQGDSAMYLCASSRGDITSGNTIYFGEGSWLTVV.

This clone was recorded a few times. The rearrangement uses TRBV5-6 and TRBJ2-7; D call uncertain. The germline V and J ends were trimmed by 4 bases and 4 bases, with 15 bases remaining between them. CDR3 length equals 14 residues. The germline CDR1 and CDR2 sequences are SGHDT and YYEEEE. Here the CDR3 reads CASSDGPRHYEQYF. CDR3 DNA sequence: TGTGCCAGCAGCGACGGGCCACGACATTACGAGCAGTACTTC.

The chain combines TRBV19 with TRBJ2-1; tentatively, D is TRBD1 (5 bases). Germline V gives CDR1 LNHDA, CDR2 SQIVND (reference sequence). The CDR3 spans 13 residues. V gave up 11 bases and J gave up 3 bases, with 14 bases separating them. CDR3: CAGLGRDYNEQFF. The CDR3, as DNA: TGTGCCGGCCTGGGGCGAGACTACAATGAGCAGTTCTTC.

The rearrangement links TRBV19 to TRBJ1-5; no clear D gene. Germline V gene data show CDR1 as LNHDA and CDR2 as SQIVND (reference sequence). The germline V and J ends were trimmed by 1 base and 6 bases, with 7 bases remaining between them. The CDR3 covers 13 residues. The CDR3 region is CASSIGVVQPQHF. CDR3 in DNA: TGTGCCAGTAGTATAGGGGTAGTTCAGCCCCAGCATTTT.

This chain joins TRBV15 and TRBJ2-3; TRBD1 might be the D (6 bases). V was clipped by 2 bases and J by 4 bases, with 13 bases between them. Germline values: CDR1 LNHNV, CDR2 YYDKDF (reference sequence). This CDR3 contains 15 residues. Written as DNA, the CDR3 is TGTGCCACCAGCAGATCTCTCGAGGGGGCAGATACGCAGTATTTT. Translation gives CATSRSLEGADTQYF.

The chain is built from TRBV19 and TRBJ1-2; possible D gene TRBD1, 6 bases. V was pared by 4 bases and J by 4 bases, with 13 bases between. The germline V gene encodes CDR1 LNHDA and CDR2 SQIVND (reference sequence). The CDR3 length is 14 residues. The CDR3 reads CASSRGAPRYGYTF. The CDR3 bases are TGTGCCAGTAGTAGGGGGGCCCCCCGCTATGGCTACACCTTC.

Only a few counts were recorded for this clone. The CDR3 coding sequence is TGTGCCAGCAGTTCCGGGACAGGGATGGACACCTACACGGATACGCAGTATTTT. It encodes CASSSGTGMDTYTDTQYF. V and J are TRBV28 and TRBJ2-3, with 9 bases matching TRBD1. V shed 4 bases and J 6 bases; nucleotides not matched to a gene: 17. Germline values: CDR1 MDHEN, CDR2 SYDVKM. CDR3 size: 18 residues. Together with reference TRBV28 and TRBJ2-3, the CDR3 gives the full variable domain: DVKVTQSSRYLVKRTGEKVFLECVQDMDHENMFWYRQDPGLGLRLIYFSYDVKMKEKGDIPEGYSVSREKKERFSLILESASTNQTSMYLCASSSGTGMDTYTDTQYFGPGTRLTVL.

The CDR3 DNA follows: TGTGCCAGCAGCGTAAGCGGGATCTCTGGAAACACCATATATTTT. Translated: CASSVSGISGNTIYF. The chain couples TRBV9 to TRBJ1-3; D remains ambiguous. V gave up 1 base and J gave up 0 bases, with 8 bases separating them. Germline values: CDR1 SGDLS, CDR2 YYNGEE. This CDR3 is built from 15 residues.